A selection of T cell receptor beta chains follows, all from one sample in a study of low-dose radiotherapy and immunotherapy resistance in tumors. TCRdb processed the reads anew with MiXCR; each CDR3 protein has one entry. Among about 84,000 distinct CDR3 sequences listed, over 15% were seen once. Sequenced here: PBMCs, sampled after low-dose radiotherapy plus immunotherapy. All receptors come from a male donor with prostate cancer. Each CDR3 is given without its conserved first and last residue.

TRBV7-9	TRBJ1-2	ASGQQINYGYT
TRBV10-3	TRBJ1-4	AIRPGSTNEKLF
TRBV10-3	TRBJ2-5	AIRTGTSGPIQETQY
TRBV6-1	TRBJ2-2	ASTGTSGRATTGELF
TRBV6-1	TRBJ2-2	ASRRGQPNTGELF
TRBV10-3	TRBJ2-3	AISDSTDTQY
TRBV4-3	TRBJ1-1	ASSAAEMNTEAF
TRBV19	TRBJ2-7	ASSSAGGYEQY
TRBV27	TRBJ2-7	ASSFDGTKTYEQY
TRBV2	TRBJ2-5	ASTSALLTGETQY
TRBV30	TRBJ1-1	AWRWRNTEAF
TRBV6-4	TRBJ2-1	ASSDSPPILYNEQF
TRBV20-1	TRBJ2-7	SARDPKGSYEQY
TRBV12-3/TRBV12-4	TRBJ2-1	ASRPTPPDEQF
TRBV12-3/TRBV12-4	TRBJ1-1	ASSSQGARTEAF
TRBV6-1	TRBJ2-5	ASRRGVGETQY
TRBV5-1	TRBJ1-1	ASSPGGMNTEAF
TRBV28	TRBJ1-6	ASYTRTGYNSPLH
TRBV7-2	TRBJ2-7	ASSVSGASSYEQY
TRBV4-2	TRBJ2-1	ASSRQDLGGGRNEQF
TRBV27	TRBJ1-1	ASSPGRGSNTEAF
TRBV28	TRBJ2-7	ASSPGQGVYEQY
TRBV5-1	TRBJ2-3	ASQTSGISDTQY
TRBV20-1	TRBJ2-7	SANRGSGSHEQY
TRBV10-3	TRBJ2-7	AISESLNRDEQY
TRBV28	TRBJ2-4	ASSQETELAKNIQY
TRBV5-1	TRBJ2-1	ASSGGRGNEQF
TRBV28	TRBJ2-7	ASSSGAYEQY
TRBV5-1	TRBJ2-7	ASSIHPGFSYEQY
TRBV4-3	TRBJ1-2	ASSQDLGNYGYT
TRBV20-1	TRBJ2-7	SARDTLAGTYEQY
TRBV20-1	TRBJ2-3	SADTSGRYSATDTQY
TRBV7-9	TRBJ2-7	ASSTSSYEQY
TRBV24-1	TRBJ2-5	ATSDRKREVTETQY
TRBV10-3	TRBJ2-3	AISESGVGMQY
TRBV7-8	TRBJ2-3	ASSFTSGGTDTQY
TRBV28	TRBJ2-7	TSGFGVQY
TRBV28	TRBJ1-6	ASRRQGGNSPLH
TRBV27	TRBJ1-5	ASSPGQTLQPQH
TRBV7-2	TRBJ1-4	ASSLGGNREKLF
TRBV5-1	TRBJ1-2	ASSLETNLGGYT